Described below is a single T cell receptor beta chain sequence and its context. Which antigen it targets is not known. No base quality information exists; no much larger clone differs at one position. The time point label, as the study defines it: baseline before first vaccination. Vaccinee samples came from UK trials COV001 and COV002, including a single-blind randomized controlled phase 2/3 trial of AZD1222 (ChAdOx1 nCoV-19) in healthy adults. For TCRbeta chain sequencing, PBMC samples from trial participants were taken at day 0 and at day 28 after the second dose. This record belongs to a study of T cell responses to AZD1222 COVID-19 vaccine (dated by TCRdb to the early 2020s). Regarding the complete study: AZD1222 recipients given second doses at about 4 weeks or at about 12 weeks were pooled, since spike-specific TCR depth and breadth were not found to differ between the two schedules. A total of 233 trial participants underwent TCR sequencing, of whom approximately 200 had received two doses of AZD1222 and roughly 26 had received two doses of the MenACWY control vaccine. Trial participants were enrolled by age into subgroups of 18-55, 56-69 and 70-plus years, and roughly 160, 29 and 62 TCR-sequenced participants, respectively, were included in these subgroups.

The germline V gene sets CDR1 to SGHTA and CDR2 to FQGNSA. There are 13 amino acids in the CDR3, from cysteine to phenylalanine inclusive. CDR3 DNA is the only sequence kept; it has 39 bases, read in frame from the first base. Between the V and J ends, shortened by 7 bases and 7 bases respectively, the junction contains 17 bases. The CDR3 regions of human TCRbeta chains were analyzed by immunosequencing. Turning to the authors' computational methods: TCRs in the repertoires were matched against a reference library of SARS-CoV-2-specific TCRs that had been generated with the MIRA antigen-specificity platform. Breadth was defined as the fraction of unique TCRs that were SARS-CoV-2-associated. Depth was defined as the fraction of total T cells that were SARS-CoV-2-associated. Using the MIRA data, every spike-specific TCR was mapped to the spike region that the TCR reacted to and assigned to either a CD4 or a CD8 class. Log10-transformed breadth and depth values were compared by one-way ANOVA with Sidak's multiple comparisons tests. Held by TCRdb, this immuneACCESS table contains in-frame sequences only and omits some clones. Under half of the omission traces to an unresolved V gene where checked; the cause of the rest is unknown. Clone size and the V and J calls come from that table; the DNA yielded D and trimming. The sample yields roughly 180,000 clones; about 91% were counted once. Approximately 0.5% of the sample lies in the top ten.

Beyond this particular receptor, the publication reports: Participants were mostly white British and included more females than males, and it was suggested by the authors that clonal diversity may have been underestimated. Nearly half of unique spike-specific TCRs reportedly recognized epitopes outside regions mutated in the B.1.351 and B.1.1.7 variants. After two AZD1222 doses, spike-specific TCR breadth and depth were significantly higher than at day 0 and than in MenACWY recipients. Conclusions about previously exposed vaccinees are limited, since just six or seven AZD1222 recipients were seropositive for SARS-CoV-2 at baseline. CD4 TCRs associated with the vaccine covered the entire spike protein, and the dominant responses were in regions 160-218 and 743-854. Because no samples from the day 14 peak response were available, repertoires could be characterized only after the peak T cell response. In the small 56-69-year group, the increase in depth fell short of significance, most likely because of low power.

The chain uses TRBV7-2 and TRBJ2-7, with a tentative D gene TRBD2 over 7 matching bases. This sequence originates from an adult in good health. Here the sequenced sample was peripheral blood, taken on day 0 of AZD1222 vaccination. The CDR3 sequence is CASNPVGGREQYF. The DNA sequence is TGTGCCAGCAACCCCGTGGGGGGGCGGGAGCAGTACTTC.